This TCR beta chain came from a study of T cell responses to AZD1222 COVID-19 vaccine. Sequencing used immunoSEQ multiplex PCR; TCRdb keeps in-frame clones, though not all of them. The sample includes 250,000 to 300,000 clones, almost 95% of them seen just once. Germline values: CDR1 SGHVS, CDR2 FQNEAQ. The CDR3 is 15 amino acids. Trimming pared 6 bases from V and 6 bases from J, leaving 17 bases between. This specimen was peripheral blood, taken 28 days after the second AZD1222 dose. The chain combines TRBV7-8 with TRBJ1-4; D unresolved. This TCR was sampled from an adult who received the AZD1222 COVID-19 vaccine. The CDR3 loop is CASSFFGLVDEKLFF. CDR3 nucleotide sequence: TGTGCCAGCAGTTTTTTCGGCCTGGTGGATGAAAAACTGTTTTTT.